The 10 T cell receptor beta chains listed next were all sequenced from one sample in a study of cytomegalovirus exposure and HLA in healthy donors. Profiling relied on immunoSEQ multiplex PCR, and the TCRdb table lists in-frame clones only, not all of them. The data show some 48,000 clones, with 94% seen just once and roughly 8% held by the top ten. Sequencing input: PBMCs. Every receptor here comes from a young woman in good health and CMV-seropositive.

The chain employs TRBV5-1 and TRBJ2-1; 11 nucleotides agree with TRBD2. V shed 0 bases, J shed 5 bases, and the junction held 7 bases outside the gene matches. CDR3 length equals 17 residues. The germline gives CDR1 SGHRS, CDR2 YFSETQ. CDR3 region: CASSLASGGILNNEQFF. CDR3 coding DNA: TGCGCCAGCAGCTTGGCTAGCGGGGGGATCCTAAACAATGAGCAGTTCTTC.

The chain couples TRBV7-2 to TRBJ2-7; no reliable D call. The CDR3 is 15 amino acids. V lost 2 bases, J lost 2 bases, and 13 bases lay in between. Germline CDR1 and CDR2: SGHTA and FQGNSA. The CDR3 loop reads CASSLSPRGTYEQYF. DNA for the CDR3: TGTGCCAGCAGCTTATCCCCCCGAGGAACCTACGAGCAGTACTTC.

V gene TRBV14 combines with J gene TRBJ2-7; 8 positions agree with TRBD1. Germline-derived CDR1 and CDR2 are SGHDN and FVKESK. The ends lost 1 base at V and 4 bases at J; junction bases unmatched: 3. The CDR3 runs 14 residues. CDR3 residues: CASSQGTGLYEQYF. DNA for the CDR3: TGTGCCAGCAGCCAAGGGACAGGGCTTTACGAGCAGTACTTC. Drawing the rest from reference TRBV14 and TRBJ2-7, the complete variable domain is EAGVTQFPSHSVIEKGQTVTLRCDPISGHDNLYWYRRVMGKEIKFLLHFVKESKQDESGMPNNRFLAERTGGTYSTLKVQPAELEDSGVYFCASSQGTGLYEQYFGPGTRLTVT.

CDR3 in DNA: TGTGCCAGCAGTTTAAGGACAGTTCAGGAGCTGTTTTTT. This sequence encodes CASSLRTVQELFF. The V and J genes are TRBV27 and TRBJ2-2; D perhaps matches TRBD1 (6 bases). The ends were cut back, 2 bases at V and 10 bases at J, with 11 bases in the middle. CDR1 MNHEY and CDR2 SMNVEV come from the germline V gene (reference sequence). This CDR3 is built from 13 residues.

The V call is TRBV7-8, the J call TRBJ1-5, with unresolved D. Trimming cost V 3 bases and J 1 base, with 10 bases left between them. Germline assignment: CDR1 SGHVS and CDR2 FQNEAQ. The CDR3 is made up of 15 amino acids. In nucleotides, the CDR3 is TGTGCCAGCAGCTTGGAGGACGGAAGCAATCAGCCCCAGCATTTT. Translating it yields CASSLEDGSNQPQHF.

The V gene is TRBV27, the J gene TRBJ1-5; 8 bases match TRBD1. Trimming took 5 bases from V and 6 from J; bases not matched to a gene: 6. Germline V lookup: CDR1 MNHEY, CDR2 SMNVEV (reference sequence). CDR3 size: 14 residues. CDR3 sequence: CASSPDREGQPQHF. CDR3 DNA: TGTGCCAGCAGTCCGGACAGGGAGGGTCAGCCCCAGCATTTT.

The V and J genes are TRBV11-3 and TRBJ1-1; 7 nucleotides match TRBD1. Germline CDR1 SGHNT, CDR2 YENEEA. The CDR3 has 17 residues. V lost 5 bases to trimming and J lost 3 bases; unmatched junction nucleotides: 15. CDR3 sequence reads: CASSPGQTLQYYTEAFF. The CDR3 DNA reads TGTGCCAGCAGCCCGGGACAGACACTACAGTACTACACTGAAGCTTTCTTT.

This sequence joins TRBV11-3 and TRBJ1-1; TRBD1 is a possible D gene (5 bases). Germline V CDR1 and CDR2: SGHNT, YENEEA. Trimming took off 5 bases at V and 3 bases at J, with 10 bases between the two ends. The CDR3 has 13 amino acids. This CDR3 is CASSQGGDTEAFF. The CDR3 DNA is TGTGCCAGCAGCCAGGGAGGGGACACTGAAGCTTTCTTT.

This chain connects TRBV14 to TRBJ2-7; 15 nucleotides match TRBD2. This CDR3 has 16 residues. CDR1 is SGHDN, CDR2 FVKESK, per germline. The V gene end was trimmed by 3 bases and the J gene end by 5 bases; junction bases not matched to a gene: 5. CDR3 amino acids: CASSHGLAGGGHEQYF. CDR3 nucleotides: TGTGCCAGCAGCCATGGACTAGCGGGAGGGGGCCACGAGCAGTACTTC.

V is TRBV27 and J is TRBJ2-1; no clear D gene. Germline V gene lookup returns CDR1 MNHEY and CDR2 SMNVEV (reference sequence). Trimming removed 1 base from V and 4 bases from J, with 5 bases in between. CDR3 size: 13 residues. DNA of the CDR3: TGTGCCAGCAGTTTATTAGATTACAATGAGCAGTTCTTC. The encoded protein is CASSLLDYNEQFF.